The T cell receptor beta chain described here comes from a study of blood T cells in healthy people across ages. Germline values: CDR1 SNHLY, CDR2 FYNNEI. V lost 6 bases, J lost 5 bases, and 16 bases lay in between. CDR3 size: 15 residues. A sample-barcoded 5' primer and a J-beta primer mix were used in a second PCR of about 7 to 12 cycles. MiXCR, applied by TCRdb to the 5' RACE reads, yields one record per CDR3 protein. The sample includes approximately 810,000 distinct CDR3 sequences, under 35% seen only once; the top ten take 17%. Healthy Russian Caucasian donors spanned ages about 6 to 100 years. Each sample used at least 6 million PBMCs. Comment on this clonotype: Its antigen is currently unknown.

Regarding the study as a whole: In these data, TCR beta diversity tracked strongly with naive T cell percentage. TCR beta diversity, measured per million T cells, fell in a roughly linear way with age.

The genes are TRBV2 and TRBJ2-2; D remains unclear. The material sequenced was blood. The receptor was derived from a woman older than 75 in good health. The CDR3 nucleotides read TGTGCCAGCAGACGAGAAAACATGGGGACCGGGGAGCTGTTTTTT. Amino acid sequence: CASRRENMGTGELFF.